This entry lists 18 T cell receptor beta chains sequenced from one sample in a study of T cells after yellow fever vaccination. TCRdb redid the calling of the 5' RACE reads with MiXCR, one entry per CDR3 protein. This table has approximately 160,000 distinct CDR3 sequences, approximately 10% appearing once. The specimen comprised CD8+ T cells sorted from PBMCs, sampled 45 days after the yellow fever booster vaccination. These TCRs come from a man in his late teens or twenties who received the YFV17D yellow fever vaccine.

V is TRBV5-1 and J is TRBJ2-7; D is uncertain. Germline V gene data show CDR1 as SGHRS and CDR2 as YFSETQ. Trimming left V 4 bases short and J 2 bases short, with 16 bases between. The CDR3 totals 15 residues. CDR3 sequence reads: CASSPGSSRTYEQYF. CDR3 coding DNA: TGCGCCAGCAGCCCCGGATCAAGCCGGACCTACGAGCAGTACTTC.

This clonotype was seen a handful of times. This CDR3 reads CASSPGGSEAFF. The CDR3 DNA follows: TGTGCCAGCAGCCCCGGGGGCAGTGAAGCTTTCTTT. J is TRBJ1-1 and V is TRBV6-2 or TRBV6-3; D may be TRBD1 (6 bases). V was shortened by 6 bases and J by 7 bases, with 12 bases between the two germline ends. The germline CDR1 and CDR2 sequences are MNHEY and SVGEGT. The CDR3 sequence is 12 residues long.

Only a few counts were recorded for this clonotype. The rearrangement joins TRBV7-8 to TRBJ2-5; D gene uncertain. Germline loops: CDR1 SGHVS, CDR2 FQNEAQ. The CDR3 length is 14 residues. Trimming pared 0 bases from V and 5 bases from J, leaving 10 bases between. CDR3 region: CASSLASSGETQYF. In DNA, the CDR3 is TGTGCCAGCAGCTTAGCTAGCTCCGGGGAGACCCAGTACTTC.

The V call is TRBV28, the J call TRBJ1-6; D not certain. With 3 bases removed from V and 14 bases from J, the gap between germline ends came to 8 bases. The CDR3 loop spans 11 amino acids. Germline values: CDR1 MDHEN, CDR2 SYDVKM. The CDR3 loop is CASSFGGALHF. CDR3 coding DNA: TGTGCCAGCAGTTTCGGAGGAGCCCTCCACTTT.

The rearrangement links TRBV4-1 to TRBJ2-5, with 8 bases that match TRBD2. The CDR3 consists of 17 residues. Germline V CDR1 and CDR2: MGHRA, YSYEKL. J was trimmed by 2 bases and V by 0 bases; bases with no gene match: 8. CDR3 DNA: TGCGCCAGCAGCCAAGAAGATAGCGGGGAGATGCAAGAGACCCAGTACTTC. This translates into CASSQEDSGEMQETQYF.

V gene TRBV7-9 combines with J gene TRBJ2-5, with TRBD1 matching 7 bases. Germline V lookup: CDR1 SEHNR, CDR2 FQNEAQ (reference sequence). The length of the CDR3 is 16 residues. Trimming removed 5 bases from V and 1 base from J; junction bases left unmatched: 10. In DNA form, the CDR3 reads TGTGCCAGCAGCCCCTGGACAGGAGCCCCCCAAGAGACCCAGTACTTC. Amino acids: CASSPWTGAPQETQYF.

The rearrangement joins TRBV29-1 to TRBJ2-3; tentatively, D is TRBD1 (5 bases). V dropped 8 bases and J dropped 2 bases, with 17 bases sitting between them. There are 14 residues in the CDR3. Germline CDR1 reads SQVTM; CDR2 reads ANQGSEA. The chain's CDR3 is CSLARQTPTDTQYF. The CDR3 DNA sequence: TGCAGCCTGGCTCGACAGACACCCACAGATACGCAGTATTTT.

In this sample, this clonotype turned up many times. This chain links TRBV12-2 with TRBJ1-1. TRBV12-2 is classified as a pseudogene. The CDR3 spans 8 residues. The chain's CDR3 is CASRFPFF. In DNA, the CDR3 is TGTGCAAGTCGCTTCCCTTTCTTT.

This clonotype was counted between two and nine times. The CDR3 nucleotides are TGTGCCACCAGCAGAGAAAGCGGTGAGCAGTTCTTC. Its translation: CATSRESGEQFF. J is TRBJ2-1 and V is TRBV15, with D possibly TRBD2 on 5 matching bases. With 0 bases removed from V and 9 bases from J, the gap between germline ends came to 6 bases. This CDR3 comprises 12 residues. Germline CDR1 and CDR2: LNHNV and YYDKDF (reference sequence).

This clonotype was detected a few times. This chain connects TRBV27 to TRBJ2-1, with D tentatively TRBD1 or TRBD2 (5 bases each). The CDR3 is made up of 14 amino acids. V was pared by 4 bases and J by 3 bases, with 10 bases between. Germline CDR1 is MNHEY and CDR2 is SMNVEV (reference sequence). The CDR3 DNA reads TGTGCCAGCAGTTGGGCAGGGAGCTACAATGAGCAGTTCTTC. Its translation: CASSWAGSYNEQFF.

This clonotype was observed at least ten times. J is TRBJ2-7 and V is TRBV7-9; TRBD1 is a possible D gene (6 bases). Germline V gene data show CDR1 as SEHNR and CDR2 as FQNEAQ (reference sequence). The V and J ends lost 10 bases and 2 bases respectively, with 15 bases between them. The CDR3 sequence is 13 residues long. The CDR3 sequence: CATEPGTPYEQYF. The CDR3 DNA reads TGTGCCACCGAACCGGGGACACCCTACGAGCAGTACTTC.

This clonotype was seen ten or more times. The CDR3 DNA follows: TGTGCCAGCAGCCGACACGATCCTTGGGCTGAAGCTTTCTTT. Protein sequence: CASSRHDPWAEAFF. The J gene is TRBJ1-1, the V gene TRBV7-9; D gene unclear. In germline, CDR1 is SEHNR, CDR2 FQNEAQ (reference sequence). V shed 5 bases and J shed 6 bases, with 16 bases lying between them. The length of the CDR3 is 14 residues.

The V gene is TRBV10-3, the J gene TRBJ1-2, with 8 bases fitting TRBD1. CDR3 size: 15 residues. Looked up from germline, CDR1 is ENHRY and CDR2 is SYGVKD. The trim removed 3 bases at V and 3 bases at J, leaving 6 bases unmatched. CDR3 region: CAISDPQGADYGYTF. For the CDR3, the DNA is TGTGCCATCAGTGATCCGCAGGGGGCGGACTATGGCTACACCTTC.

This clonotype occurred a few times. CDR3 in amino acids: CSVDPWDTSSFEAFF. DNA for the CDR3: TGCAGCGTGGACCCTTGGGACACTTCTTCATTCGAAGCTTTCTTT. The chain is built from TRBV29-1 and TRBJ1-1, with D possibly matching TRBD1 (6 bases). Deletions cut 6 bases from V and 8 bases from J, with 25 bases between. Germline CDR1 and CDR2: SQVTM and ANQGSEA. The length of the CDR3 is 15 residues.

The rearrangement uses TRBV7-9 and TRBJ2-2, with 7 bases identical to TRBD1. The CDR3 is 16 residues long. The germline V gene has CDR1 SEHNR and CDR2 FQNEAQ (reference sequence). V was pared by 5 bases and J by 2 bases, with 8 bases of the junction left unmatched. The DNA of the CDR3 is TGTGCCAGCAGCCGCTTCGGACAGGTTAACACCGGGGAGCTGTTTTTT. This encodes CASSRFGQVNTGELFF. The full variable domain, with the rest looked up from reference TRBV7-9 and TRBJ2-2, is DTGVSQNPRHKITKRGQNVTFRCDPISEHNRLYWYRQTLGQGPEFLTYFQNEAQLEKSRLLSDRFSAERPKGSFSTLEIQRTEQGDSAMYLCASSRFGQVNTGELFFGEGSRLTVL.

This rearrangement joins TRBV11-2 to TRBJ2-3, with a tentative D call TRBD2 (6 bases). Trimming pared 8 bases from V and 3 bases from J, leaving 21 bases between. The CDR3 is 16 amino acids. CDR1 and CDR2 (germline): SGHAT, FQNNGV. For the CDR3, the DNA is TGTGCCAGCCAGCGCGGGGATGCGGGGTCGACAGATACGCAGTATTTT. Its protein is CASQRGDAGSTDTQYF.

This clonotype was seen a handful of times. The V gene is TRBV13, the J gene TRBJ2-3, with TRBD1 as a possible D gene (5 bases). The CDR3 contains 14 residues. Per germline, CDR1 PRHDT and CDR2 FYEKMQ (reference sequence). The V gene lost 4 bases and the J gene lost 0 bases, with 8 bases spanning the gap. The CDR3 reads CASSSRDSTDTQYF. CDR3 nucleotides: TGTGCCAGCAGCTCCAGGGATAGCACAGATACGCAGTATTTT.

The chain couples TRBV7-9 to TRBJ2-1; unclear D gene. This CDR3 comprises 11 residues. Germline loops: CDR1 SEHNR, CDR2 FQNEAQ (reference sequence). V lost 3 bases, J lost 7 bases, and 4 bases lay in between. CDR3 amino acids: CASSFHNEQFF. Written as DNA, the CDR3 is TGTGCCAGCAGCTTTCATAATGAGCAGTTCTTC.